This T cell receptor (beta chain) was captured in a study of OX40 agonist ivuxolimab in advanced cancers. On the study more broadly: Patients received the agonistic anti-OX40 (CD134) antibody ivuxolimab. Antecedent anti-PD-1, anti-PD-L1 or anti-CTLA-4 therapy was permissible, with about 40% having received some.

About this clone itself: Antigen: not known.

Germline V lookup: CDR1 SNHLY, CDR2 FYNNEI. With 10 bases removed from V and 7 bases from J, the gap between germline ends came to 25 bases. The CDR3 totals 15 residues. The study's findings and limits: Low normalized T-cell clonal expansion also characterized some of the nonresponders. Antigen targets of the expanded peripheral T cells went undetermined.

Here immunoSEQ multiplex PCR was the method, and the copy in TCRdb shows in-frame clones only, minus some. The table records some 33,000 clones, over 85% of them present only once. The sample consisted of CD4+ or CD8+ T cells sorted from blood, taken in a trial of the OX40 agonist ivuxolimab. The chain uses TRBV2 and TRBJ2-5; D is possibly TRBD2 (6 bases). This receptor was obtained from an adult with an advanced solid tumor such as melanoma, head and neck, liver or kidney cancer. The CDR3 here is CATTRRGREVGTQYF. CDR3 sequence (DNA): TGTGCCACCACTAGGAGGGGCAGGGAGGTTGGGACCCAGTACTTC. The whole variable domain, filled in from reference TRBV2 and TRBJ2-5, reads EPEVTQTPSHQVTQMGQEVILRCVPISNHLYFYWYRQILGQKVEFLVSFYNNEISEKSEIFDDQFSVERPDGSNFTLKIRSTKLEDSAMYFCATTRRGREVGTQYFGPGTRLLVL.